These T cell receptor beta chains were read from a single sample in a study of T cells in narcolepsy. The assay was immunoSEQ multiplex PCR, and TCRdb's table has in-frame clones only and misses some. The table lists about 35,000 clones, around 80% of them singletons. Specimen: memory (CD45RA-) CD4+ T cells from blood. The receptors originated from a human donor in good health. Both conserved end residues are part of each CDR3. The D gene is left open where the match is weak. Only some rows state a clone size, as once, few, many or a class for expanded clones.

v_call	clone_size	j_call	d_call	cdr3_nt	cdr3_aa
TRBV19	NA	TRBJ1-2	NA	TGTGCCAGTAGTATAGTTGAGGGGCCTACGAGTGGCTACACCTTC	CASSIVEGPTSGYTF
TRBV5-1	NA	TRBJ2-2	NA	TGCGCCAGCAGCTTGAGGGGGAACACCGGGGAGCTGTTTTTT	CASSLRGNTGELFF
TRBV19	NA	TRBJ2-1	TRBD2	TGTGCCAGTAGGACTAGCGGAGGGAACTACAATGAGCAGTTCTTC	CASRTSGGNYNEQFF
TRBV5-5	NA	TRBJ2-2	NA	TGTGCCAGCAGCTCCCTTACAGGCACCGGGGAGCTGTTTTTT	CASSSLTGTGELFF
TRBV6-1	once	TRBJ2-2	TRBD1	TGTGCCAGCACCCCGGGACAGGCGAACACCGGGGAGCTGTTTTTT	CASTPGQANTGELFF
TRBV5-1	NA	TRBJ1-5	NA	TGCGCCAGCAGCCGGGACGGTAGCGCACCCCAGCATTTT	CASSRDGSAPQHF
TRBV4-1	NA	TRBJ2-4	TRBD1	TGCGCCAGCAGCCAAGTCGAGACAGGGATAGGAATTGATAGGGCCAAAAACATTCAGTACTTC	CASSQVETGIGIDRAKNIQYF
TRBV4-1	NA	TRBJ2-1	NA	TGCGCCAGCAGCCAAGATCTCATCGGAGATGAGCAGTTCTTC	CASSQDLIGDEQFF
TRBV5-1	NA	TRBJ2-5	NA	TGCGCCAGCGGGCGGGACGCCGGCTGGGGAGAGACCCAGTACTTC	CASGRDAGWGETQYF
TRBV5-6	few	TRBJ1-6	TRBD1	TGTGCCAGCAGCTTTTTTCTGTTGGACAGGGGTGATTCACCCCTCCACTTT	CASSFFLLDRGDSPLHF
TRBV5-1	NA	TRBJ1-1	NA	TGCGCCAGCAGCCGCCAGACAGACACTGAAGCTTTCTTT	CASSRQTDTEAFF
TRBV4-1	NA	TRBJ1-2	NA	TGCGCCAGCAGCCAAGATCTGGACAGTCGGGCTGGCTATGGCTACACCTTC	CASSQDLDSRAGYGYTF
TRBV4-3	NA	TRBJ2-2	TRBD2	TGCGCCAGCAGCCAACCGCTGACTAGCTTAGTTCCCGGGGAGCTGTTTTTT	CASSQPLTSLVPGELFF
TRBV18	NA	TRBJ2-2	TRBD2	TGTGCCAGCTCACCACTTGGAAGACTAGCGGGGAACACCGGGGAGCTGTTTTTT	CASSPLGRLAGNTGELFF
TRBV15	NA	TRBJ2-3	NA	TGTGCCACCAGCAGAGATCTGCGGGGAGCAGATACGCAGTATTTT	CATSRDLRGADTQYF
TRBV19	NA	TRBJ2-1	NA	TGTGCCAGTAGTATATTCCAGGCAGGGGATGAGCAGTTCTTC	CASSIFQAGDEQFF
TRBV6-6	NA	TRBJ2-7	NA	TGTGCCAGCAGTTACTCCGGTGTCTACGAGCAGTACTTC	CASSYSGVYEQYF
TRBV4-2	once	TRBJ2-3	NA	TGTGCCAGCAGCCAGGGTGGACCAGGGGTATCCACAGATACGCAGTATTTT	CASSQGGPGVSTDTQYF
TRBV28	NA	TRBJ2-7	TRBD1	TGTGCCAGCAGGCCCGGGACAGTCCTCTCCTACGAGCAGTACTTC	CASRPGTVLSYEQYF
TRBV5-4	NA	TRBJ1-2	TRBD1	TGTGCCAGCGGACGACAGGGGGCGAACTATGGCTACACCTTC	CASGRQGANYGYTF
TRBV7-8	few	TRBJ1-3	NA	TGTGCCAGCAGTTTTGGTGAGCCCTCTGGAAACACCATATATTTT	CASSFGEPSGNTIYF
TRBV28	NA	TRBJ2-7	NA	TGTGCCAGCAGAGGCCGCAGGGTTTACGAGCAGTACTTC	CASRGRRVYEQYF
TRBV6-1	NA	TRBJ2-7	NA	TGTGCCAGCAGTTCAGGGATCCGGTCCAACGAGCAGTACTTC	CASSSGIRSNEQYF
TRBV9	NA	TRBJ2-2	NA	TGTGCCAGCAGCGTAGCCGATCGGGGATTTACCGGGGAGCTGTTTTTT	CASSVADRGFTGELFF
TRBV7-2	few	TRBJ1-2	NA	TGTGCCAGCAGCTTACCCGGTGGGGTTAACTATGGCTACACCTTC	CASSLPGGVNYGYTF
TRBV5-1	NA	TRBJ2-2	NA	TGCGCCAGCATTTGGGTCCCCGGTAGCACCGGGGAGCTGTTTTTT	CASIWVPGSTGELFF
TRBV7-9	NA	TRBJ1-4	NA	TGTGCCAGCATCCAGTCGGGGTCGGCTAATGAAAAACTGTTTTTT	CASIQSGSANEKLFF
TRBV27	NA	TRBJ2-5	NA	TGTGCCAGCAGTTCGCGGGAGACCCAGTACTTC	CASSSRETQYF
TRBV6-6	NA	TRBJ2-3	TRBD1	TGTGCCAGCAGTAACCTGGGGCAGGGGGCGGGAGATACGCAGTATTTT	CASSNLGQGAGDTQYF
TRBV5-4	NA	TRBJ1-1	NA	TGTGCCAGCAGCCCCGCGGCGGGAGACACTGAAGCTTTCTTT	CASSPAAGDTEAFF
TRBV7-9	NA	TRBJ2-1	NA	TGTGCCAGCGGCCATCAGCGGTACAATGAGCAGTTCTTC	CASGHQRYNEQFF
TRBV20-1	NA	TRBJ1-1	NA	TGCAGTGCTAAGGTGAACACTGAAGCTTTCTTT	CSAKVNTEAFF
TRBV5-1	NA	TRBJ2-7	NA	TGCGCCAGCAGCTTTGCGCGTCCCACCTACGAGCAGTACTTC	CASSFARPTYEQYF
TRBV6-1	NA	TRBJ1-2	TRBD1	TGTGCCAGCAGTGAAGGCAGGGGGCAGGACTATGGCTACACCTTC	CASSEGRGQDYGYTF
TRBV5-8	NA	TRBJ1-5	NA	TGTGCCAGCAGCCTCGGGACCCAGAGCAATCAGCCCCAGCATTTT	CASSLGTQSNQPQHF
TRBV5-1	NA	TRBJ2-5	TRBD1	TGCGCCAGCAGCTTGAAGGGGGCGGAGACCCAGTACTTC	CASSLKGAETQYF
TRBV9	NA	TRBJ1-6	TRBD1	TGTGCCAGCAGCGTAGCTACGGGACAGGCAAACTATAATTCACCCCTCCACTTT	CASSVATGQANYNSPLHF
TRBV7-6	NA	TRBJ2-3	TRBD1	TGTGCCAGCAGCTCAGGGACAGTGCAGTATTTT	CASSSGTVQYF
TRBV7-2	NA	TRBJ2-7	TRBD1	TGTGCCAGCAGCCCAAGGGACAGGAGCTCCTACGAGCAGTACTTC	CASSPRDRSSYEQYF
TRBV6-1	few	TRBJ1-5	NA	TGTGCCAGCAGTGAATATCCACGGGGGGCCCGCCAGCCCCAGCATTTT	CASSEYPRGARQPQHF
TRBV6-1	NA	TRBJ2-2	NA	TGTGCCAGCAGAGGGGACTTAACGAACACCGGGGAGCTGTTTTTT	CASRGDLTNTGELFF
TRBV19	NA	TRBJ2-4	NA	TGTGCCAGTAGTATAGGAGACAGCACCAAAAACATTCAGTACTTC	CASSIGDSTKNIQYF
TRBV6-1	NA	TRBJ2-6	NA	TGTGCCAGCAGCGTAGGTGGGGCCAACGTCCTGACTTTC	CASSVGGANVLTF
TRBV7-8	NA	TRBJ2-7	TRBD1	TGTGCCAGCAGCTCGACAGGGGCGGCGTACGAGCAGTACTTC	CASSSTGAAYEQYF
TRBV11-2	NA	TRBJ2-5	TRBD2	TGTGCCAGCAGCCCCGGGGTGGTAGCGGGGTCCGGAGAGACCCAGTACTTC	CASSPGVVAGSGETQYF
TRBV2	NA	TRBJ2-3	NA	TGTGCCAGCAGTGAAGAGGCAGGGGCAAGCACAGATACGCAGTATTTT	CASSEEAGASTDTQYF
TRBV7-2	medium-sized	TRBJ1-6	NA	TGTGCCAGCAGCTTAACAGGGACTTCACCCCTCCACTTT	CASSLTGTSPLHF
TRBV7-2	NA	TRBJ2-7	TRBD2	TGTGCCAGCAGCTTGGGGCTAGCGGGAAGTATTGGCTACGAGCAGTACTTC	CASSLGLAGSIGYEQYF
TRBV4-2	NA	TRBJ2-1	TRBD2	TGTGCCAGCAGCCAAGATCTAGCGGGTACCTCCTACAATGAGCAGTTCTTC	CASSQDLAGTSYNEQFF
TRBV7-2	NA	TRBJ2-7	TRBD2	TGTGCCAGCAGCTACCGGGGGGGGTCCTACGAGCAGTACTTC	CASSYRGGSYEQYF
TRBV28	NA	TRBJ1-1	NA	TGTGCCAGCAGTCCACCGTTGGTGATGAACACTGAAGCTTTCTTT	CASSPPLVMNTEAFF
TRBV7-6	NA	TRBJ2-7	TRBD1	TGTGCCAGCAGCCCACGGGACAGTCTCCCCTACGAGCAGTACTTC	CASSPRDSLPYEQYF
TRBV9	NA	TRBJ2-2	NA	TGTGCCAGCAGCGTAGCGTCCGGGGGCGGGGAGCTGTTTTTT	CASSVASGGGELFF
TRBV4-2	NA	TRBJ2-1	NA	TGTGCCAGCAGCCTGGAAGGCAATGAGCAGTTCTTC	CASSLEGNEQFF
TRBV6-5	once	TRBJ1-2	NA	TGTGCCAGTAGCGAGCTGGGTGGATATGGCTACACCTTC	CASSELGGYGYTF
TRBV6-5	NA	TRBJ1-4	TRBD1	TGTGCCAGCAGTGGGAACAGGGGTGAAAAACTGTTTTTT	CASSGNRGEKLFF
TRBV10-3	few	TRBJ2-7	TRBD1	TGTGCCATCAGGGGGACAGCCTACGAGCAGTACTTC	CAIRGTAYEQYF